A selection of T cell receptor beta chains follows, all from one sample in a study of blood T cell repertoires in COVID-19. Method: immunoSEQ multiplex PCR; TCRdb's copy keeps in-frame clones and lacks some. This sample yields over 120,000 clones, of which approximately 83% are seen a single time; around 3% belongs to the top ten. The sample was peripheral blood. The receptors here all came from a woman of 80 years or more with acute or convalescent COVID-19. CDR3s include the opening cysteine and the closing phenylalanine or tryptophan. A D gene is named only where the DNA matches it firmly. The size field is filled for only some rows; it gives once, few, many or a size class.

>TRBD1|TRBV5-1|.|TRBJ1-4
TGCGCCAGCAGCCCCACGGGACAGGGCGAAAAACTGTTTTTT
CASSPTGQGEKLFF
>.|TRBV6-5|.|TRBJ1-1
TGTGCCAGCAGCAACGAACAGGGTTACACTGAAGCTTTCTTT
CASSNEQGYTEAFF
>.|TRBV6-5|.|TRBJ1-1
TGTGCCAGCAGTACAATGGGAAGGGGTGAGTCTGAAGCTTTCTTT
CASSTMGRGESEAFF
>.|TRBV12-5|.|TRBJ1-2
TGTGCTAGTGGTTTGGACAGGCACGGCTACACCTTC
CASGLDRHGYTF
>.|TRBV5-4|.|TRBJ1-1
TGTGCCAGCAGCTTACAGCTTACGAACACTGAAGCTTTCTTT
CASSLQLTNTEAFF
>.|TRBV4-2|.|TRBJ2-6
TGTGCCAGCAGCCAAGATTCACGAGAATCTGGGGCCAACGTCCTGACTTTC
CASSQDSRESGANVLTF
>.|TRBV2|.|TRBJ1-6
TGTGCCAGCAGCGTCAGGGTGGATTCACCCCTCCACTTT
CASSVRVDSPLHF
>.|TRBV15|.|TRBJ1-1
TGTGCCACCAGCAGGGACATACAGGTATCTGGGGCTTTCTTT
CATSRDIQVSGAFF
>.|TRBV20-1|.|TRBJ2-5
TGCAGTGCTAGAGTAGAAGAGACCCAGTACTTC
CSARVEETQYF
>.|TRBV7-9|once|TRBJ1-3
TGTGCCAGCAGCACCCTCCAGGGGGGAAACACCATATATTTT
CASSTLQGGNTIYF
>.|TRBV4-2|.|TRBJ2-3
TGTGCCAGCAGCCAAGAAAGGTCTAGCGGCACAGATACGCAGTATTTT
CASSQERSSGTDTQYF
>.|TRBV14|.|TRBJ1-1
TGTGCCAGCAGCCCGCTCAGCGGGAAGAACACTGAAGCTTTCTTT
CASSPLSGKNTEAFF
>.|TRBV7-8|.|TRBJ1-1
TGTGCCAGCAGCTCGAACATGAACACTGAAGCTTTCTTT
CASSSNMNTEAFF
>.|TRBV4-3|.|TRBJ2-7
TGCGCCAGCAGCCCCCCAGGGGCCTACGAGCAGTACTTC
CASSPPGAYEQYF
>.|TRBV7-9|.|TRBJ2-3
TGTGCCAGCAGCCCCCATACAGATACGCAGTATTTT
CASSPHTDTQYF
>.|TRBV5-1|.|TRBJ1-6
TGCGCCAGCAGCTCCGGACAGAATTCACCCCTCCACTTT
CASSSGQNSPLHF
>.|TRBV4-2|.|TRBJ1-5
TGTGCCAGCGCGGACAGTGGATTTAATCAGCCCCAGCATTTT
CASADSGFNQPQHF
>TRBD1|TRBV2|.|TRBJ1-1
TGTGCCAGCAGCCAACAGGGGGTCGGCACTGAAGCTTTCTTT
CASSQQGVGTEAFF
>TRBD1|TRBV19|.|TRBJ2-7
TGTGCCAGTAGTATAGATGCCCCCGGGACAGGGGGACTTTCCTACGAGCAGTACTTC
CASSIDAPGTGGLSYEQYF
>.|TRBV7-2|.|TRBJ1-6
TGTGCCAGCAGTTTCCGGGGTCAAAATTCACCCCTCCACTTT
CASSFRGQNSPLHF
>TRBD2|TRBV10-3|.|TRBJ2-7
TGTGCCACCACGGGCGGGCTAGCGGGCCTCGGCTACGAGCAGTACTTC
CATTGGLAGLGYEQYF
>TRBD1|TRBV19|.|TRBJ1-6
TGTGCCAGTAGTACCTCCGGGACAGGCAGGTCACCCCTCCACTTT
CASSTSGTGRSPLHF
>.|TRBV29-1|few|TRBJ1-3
TGCAGCACCCTGGGGGGGGTCGCTGGAAACACCATATATTTT
CSTLGGVAGNTIYF
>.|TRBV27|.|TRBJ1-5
TGTGCCAGCAGTTTAGGCCGGGGGAGCAATCAGCCCCAGCATTTT
CASSLGRGSNQPQHF
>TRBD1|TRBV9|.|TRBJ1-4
TGTGCCAGCAGCGCCGACAGGGGACCTAATGAAAAACTGTTTTTT
CASSADRGPNEKLFF
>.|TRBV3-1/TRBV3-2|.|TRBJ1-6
TGTGCCAGCAGCCGCGGTCCAGGGACAAGGAATTCACCCCTCCACTTT
CASSRGPGTRNSPLHF
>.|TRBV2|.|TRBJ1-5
TGTGCCAGCAGTCTGGCAGGGGTATTTCAGCCCCAGCATTTT
CASSLAGVFQPQHF
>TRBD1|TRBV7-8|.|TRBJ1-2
TGTGCCAGCAGTCACAACAGGGGCCGCTATGGCTACACCTTC
CASSHNRGRYGYTF
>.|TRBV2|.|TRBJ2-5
TGTGCCAGCAGTGAGGAGACTAAAGAGACCCAGTACTTC
CASSEETKETQYF
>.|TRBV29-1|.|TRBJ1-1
TGCAGCGTTTCAAGGGGGAACACTGAAGCTTTCTTT
CSVSRGNTEAFF
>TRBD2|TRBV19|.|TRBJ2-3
TGTGCCACGGGACTAGCGGGAAGCACAGATACGCAGTATTTT
CATGLAGSTDTQYF
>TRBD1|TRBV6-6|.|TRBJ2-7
TGTGCCAGCAGTTACTCAGGGGACAGCTACGAGCAGTACTTC
CASSYSGDSYEQYF
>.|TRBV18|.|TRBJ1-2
TGTGCCAGCTCACCCTTGGCGGAAGGCTACACCTTC
CASSPLAEGYTF
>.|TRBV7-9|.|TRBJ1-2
TGTGCCAGCAGCTTAGGAGTTAACTATGGCTACACCTTC
CASSLGVNYGYTF
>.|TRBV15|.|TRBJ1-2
TGTGCCACCAGCAGAGATGGAGGGGACGGCTACACCTTC
CATSRDGGDGYTF
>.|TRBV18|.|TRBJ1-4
TGTGCCAGCTCCCAAAGAGGCAGAATCGAAGAAAAACTGTTTTTT
CASSQRGRIEEKLFF
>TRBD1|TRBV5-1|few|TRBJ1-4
TGCGCCAGCAGCTTCGGGACAGGGGTCACCAATGAAAAACTGTTTTTT
CASSFGTGVTNEKLFF
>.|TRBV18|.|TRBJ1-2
TGTGCCAGCTCCTCGAGGGGAGGTGGCTACACCTTC
CASSSRGGGYTF
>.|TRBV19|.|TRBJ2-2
TGTGCCAGTAGTGTCACCCCGGGACACTTCACCGGGGAGCTGTTTTTT
CASSVTPGHFTGELFF